This T cell receptor beta chain is drawn from a study of T cells in Graves' hyperthyroidism and ophthalmopathy. General study points: Most thyroid-expanded clonotypes above 0.001 were also found in blood. Using 13 V-J features, a model discriminated ophthalmopathy from stable hyperthyroidism.

The V gene end was trimmed by 7 bases and the J gene end by 3 bases; junction bases not matched to a gene: 8. Germline CDR1 and CDR2: MDHEN and SYDVKM. There are 15 residues in the CDR3. This clonotype was detected ten times or more. Its antigen remains unknown. TCR beta CDR3 region amplification was performed from RNA transcripts. Researchers ran a first-round RT-PCR on the TCR CDR3 using the HTBI primer set. TCRdb redid the calling of the multiplex PCR reads with MiXCR, one entry per CDR3 protein. The sample gives about 640,000 distinct CDR3 sequences, less than 25% of which show up once; around a third is in the top ten. Patients were excluded for uncontrolled infection, other autoimmune disease, pregnancy or lactation. Clinical symptoms, serum thyroxine and TRAb, thyroid ultrasound and orbital computed tomography together formed the diagnostic basis.

This TCR came from a young man with Graves' ophthalmopathy. The specimen sequenced was blood. The J gene is TRBJ2-2, the V gene TRBV28; 7 positions agree with TRBD2. CDR3 nucleotide sequence: TGTGCCAGCACTGGTGCGGGAGACCACACCGGGGAGCTGTTTTTT. Translated, it gives CASTGAGDHTGELFF.